The 18 T cell receptor beta chains reported below all come from one sample, sequenced in a study of Graves' ophthalmopathy and Graves' hyperthyroidism. RNA transcripts were the source from which TCR beta CDR3 regions were amplified. RT-PCR in the first round used HTBI primers; a second-round multiplex PCR followed. Via MiXCR, TCRdb re-called the multiplex PCR reads, giving one row per CDR3 protein. This sample has about 230,000 distinct CDR3 sequences, with about 46% found just once. Sequencing used peripheral blood. Receptors were obtained from an adult man with Graves' ophthalmopathy.

The CDR3 is CAISGGEGNTEAFF. The CDR3 DNA reads TGTGCCATCAGTGGCGGCGAAGGGAACACTGAAGCTTTCTTT. The J gene is TRBJ1-1, the V gene TRBV10-3; D gene uncertain. Germline values: CDR1 ENHRY, CDR2 SYGVKD. Trimming pared 4 bases from V and 1 base from J, leaving 10 bases between. This CDR3 is 14 amino acids long.

This clonotype was seen a few times. The gene calls are TRBV7-2 and TRBJ2-6, with D unresolved. This CDR3 spans 15 amino acids. V lost 2 bases to trimming and J lost 0 bases, with 5 bases between them. Germline CDR1 reads SGHTA; CDR2 reads FQGNSA. DNA for the CDR3: TGTGCCAGCAGCTTAAGCAGCTCTGGGGCCAACGTCCTGACTTTC. It encodes CASSLSSSGANVLTF.

This clonotype was seen ten or more times. The CDR3 DNA follows: TGTGCCAGCAGTTCAGGGATTCGAGAGACCCAGTACTTC. It translates to CASSSGIRETQYF. V usage is TRBV12-3 or TRBV12-4 and J usage is TRBJ2-5; possible D gene TRBD1, 5 bases. V lost 4 bases and J lost 4, with 10 bases in between. The CDR3 contains 13 residues.

V gene TRBV2 combines with J gene TRBJ2-7; 11 nucleotides align to TRBD2. The junction had 8 bases not matched to a gene; V was cut back by 5 bases and J by 5 bases. This CDR3 spans 15 amino acids. Germline CDR1 is SNHLY and CDR2 is FYNNEI. The CDR3: CASSPRSGRADEQYF. CDR3 coding DNA: TGTGCCAGCAGTCCTCGTAGCGGGAGGGCCGACGAGCAGTACTTC.

The genes are TRBV28 and TRBJ2-2; D is unresolved. From germline, CDR1 is MDHEN and CDR2 SYDVKM. Trimming stripped 5 bases from V and 7 bases from J, with 14 bases between. The CDR3 sequence is 14 residues long. CDR3 coding DNA: TGTGCCAGCAGTAGTCCCACAAACCGCGGGGAGCTGTTTTTT. This encodes CASSSPTNRGELFF. Filled out from reference TRBV28 and TRBJ2-2, the complete variable domain reads DVKVTQSSRYLVKRTGEKVFLECVQDMDHENMFWYRQDPGLGLRLIYFSYDVKMKEKGDIPEGYSVSREKKERFSLILESASTNQTSMYLCASSSPTNRGELFFGEGSRLTVL.

Worth noting for this clonotype: A read error is possible here, since a much larger clone lies one base away. This chain uses TRBV2 with TRBJ1-2; TRBD1 agrees at 9 bases. Trimming removed 4 bases from V and 4 bases from J; junction bases left unmatched: 10. CDR1 and CDR2 from the germline V gene are SNHLY and FYNNEI. The CDR3 is made up of 16 amino acids. The CDR3 region has the DNA TGTGCCAGCAGTGTATCAGGACAGGGGCTTAGCTATGGCTACACCTTC. Its translation is CASSVSGQGLSYGYTF.

J is TRBJ1-2 and V is TRBV29-1; a possible D gene is TRBD1 (6 bases). This CDR3 region has 15 residues. CDR1 and CDR2 (germline): SQVTM, ANQGSEA. Trimming took 3 bases from V and 3 from J, leaving 17 bases between them. The CDR3 region is CSVDKDRWRDYGYTF. CDR3 DNA sequence: TGCAGCGTTGATAAGGACAGATGGAGGGACTATGGCTACACCTTC.

The chain couples TRBV5-1 to TRBJ2-7; either TRBD1 or TRBD2 may supply D (5 bases each). Germline V gives CDR1 SGHRS, CDR2 YFSETQ. The CDR3 loop spans 14 amino acids. V lost 0 bases and J 5 bases, leaving 12 bases between the germline ends. CDR3 sequence reads: CASSLAREKDEQYF. The CDR3 region has the DNA TGCGCCAGCAGCTTGGCCAGGGAGAAGGACGAGCAGTACTTC.

The chain joins TRBV20-1 to TRBJ2-2, with TRBD1 matching 8 bases. Germline CDR1 DFQATT, CDR2 SNEGSKA (reference sequence). The V gene end was trimmed by 6 bases and the J gene end by 4 bases; junction bases not matched to a gene: 13. The CDR3 length is 16 residues. CDR3 in amino acids: CSAKQGTGGITGELFF. The CDR3 region has the DNA TGCAGTGCCAAGCAAGGGACAGGTGGTATCACCGGGGAGCTGTTTTTT.

In regard to this clonotype: A much larger clone lies one base from this, so it may be a read error. V and J are TRBV28 and TRBJ2-7; D is perhaps TRBD1 (5 bases). This CDR3 contains 12 residues. Germline CDR1 MDHEN, CDR2 SYDVKM. The CDR3 DNA reads TGTGCCAGCAGTTTATTGCAGGGCGAGCAGTGCTTC. Its translation is CASSLLQGEQCF.

This clonotype has just a few counts. The chain couples TRBV2 to TRBJ2-7; 9 bases map to TRBD1. Trimming at V came to 6 bases and at J to 6 bases, leaving 9 bases not matched to a gene. There are 14 residues in the CDR3. Per germline, CDR1 SNHLY and CDR2 FYNNEI. This CDR3 is CASRLTGGPTEQYF. The CDR3 DNA follows: TGTGCCAGCAGACTGACAGGGGGGCCTACCGAGCAGTACTTC.

In this sample, this clonotype turned up a few times. The chain is built from TRBV2 and TRBJ1-1; D possibly corresponds to TRBD1 (5 bases). The V end was cut by 5 bases, the J end by 3 bases, with 16 bases between. This CDR3 comprises 15 residues. Germline V CDR1 and CDR2: SNHLY, FYNNEI. The DNA of the CDR3 is TGTGCCAGCAGTCCACGGGACCTTCCGTACACTGAAGCTTTCTTT. The encoded protein is CASSPRDLPYTEAFF.

V and J are TRBV19 and TRBJ1-3, with 10 bases aligning to TRBD1. With V trimmed by 4 bases and J by 0 bases, 9 bases remained unmatched. The CDR3 is 18 amino acids. The germline gives CDR1 LNHDA, CDR2 SQIVND (reference sequence). The CDR3 here is CASSTKGQGRSSGNTIYF. The DNA of the CDR3 is TGTGCCAGTAGTACCAAGGGACAGGGGAGGTCCTCTGGAAACACCATATATTTT.

As concerns this clonotype: One end of the junction is discordant with germline, which a read error may explain. CDR3 DNA sequence: TGTGCCAGCAGTTACGGCAGTACCTACGAGCAGTATTTC. Translating gives CASSYGSTYEQYF. V gene TRBV10-3 combines with J gene TRBJ2-7; no clear D. In germline, CDR1 is ENHRY, CDR2 SYGVKD. The CDR3 sequence is 13 residues long.

V usage is TRBV25-1 and J usage is TRBJ2-7; 11 bases match TRBD1. CDR3 length: 15 amino acids. The germline V gene encodes CDR1 MGHDK and CDR2 SYGVNS. V was pared by 7 bases and J by 0 bases, with 5 bases of the junction left unmatched. The CDR3 region has the DNA TGTGCCAGCACCAGGACAGGGGGCCTCTCCTACGAGCAGTACTTC. It encodes CASTRTGGLSYEQYF.

The rearrangement joins TRBV12-3 or TRBV12-4 to TRBJ2-7, with D uncertain. This CDR3 is 12 amino acids long. The germline V and J ends were trimmed by 3 bases and 6 bases, with 9 bases remaining between them. The CDR3 bases are TGTGCCAGCAGTTTGTTGGGTCTCGAGCAGTACTTC. Amino acid sequence: CASSLLGLEQYF.

This clonotype occurred a few times. The J gene is TRBJ2-7, the V gene TRBV20-1; no firm D call. The V gene's germline CDR1 is DFQATT and CDR2 SNEGSKA (reference sequence). CDR3 length: 13 amino acids. The V end was cut by 0 bases, the J end by 3 bases, with 9 bases between. The CDR3 spells CSARELSGYEQYF. In nucleotides, the CDR3 is TGCAGTGCTAGAGAACTAAGTGGCTACGAGCAGTACTTC.

This clonotype was found many times. The chain is built from TRBV5-1 and TRBJ2-7, with D possibly matching TRBD2 (7 bases). The CDR3 has 13 amino acids. V lost 4 bases and J 2 bases, leaving 10 bases between the germline ends. Germline V gene sequence: CDR1 SGHRS, CDR2 YFSETQ. CDR3 residues: CASSRGGAYEQYF. DNA for the CDR3: TGCGCCAGCAGCAGAGGGGGGGCCTACGAGCAGTACTTC.